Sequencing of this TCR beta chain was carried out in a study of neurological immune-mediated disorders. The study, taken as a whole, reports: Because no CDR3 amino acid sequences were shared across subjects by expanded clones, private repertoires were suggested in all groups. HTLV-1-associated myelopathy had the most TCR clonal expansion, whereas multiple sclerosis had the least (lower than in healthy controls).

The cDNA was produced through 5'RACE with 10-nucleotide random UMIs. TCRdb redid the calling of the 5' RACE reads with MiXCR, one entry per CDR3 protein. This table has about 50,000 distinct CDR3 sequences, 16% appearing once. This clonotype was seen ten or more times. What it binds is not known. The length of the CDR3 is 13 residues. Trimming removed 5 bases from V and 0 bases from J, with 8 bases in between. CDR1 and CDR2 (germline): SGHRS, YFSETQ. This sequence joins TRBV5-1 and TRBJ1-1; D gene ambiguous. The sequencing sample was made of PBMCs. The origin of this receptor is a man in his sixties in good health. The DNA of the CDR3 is TGCGCCAGCAGACCCGCCTTGAACACTGAAGCTTTCTTT. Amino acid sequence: CASRPALNTEAFF.